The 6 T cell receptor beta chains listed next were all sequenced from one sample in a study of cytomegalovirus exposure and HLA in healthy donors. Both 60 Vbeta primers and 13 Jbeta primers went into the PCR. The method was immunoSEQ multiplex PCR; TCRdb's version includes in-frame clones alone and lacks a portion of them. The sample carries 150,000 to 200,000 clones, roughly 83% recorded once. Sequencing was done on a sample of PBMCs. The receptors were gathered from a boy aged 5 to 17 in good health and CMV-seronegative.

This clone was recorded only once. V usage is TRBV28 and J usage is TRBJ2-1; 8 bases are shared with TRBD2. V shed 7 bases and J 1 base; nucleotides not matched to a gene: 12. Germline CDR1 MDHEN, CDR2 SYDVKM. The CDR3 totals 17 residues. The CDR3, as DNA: TGTGCCAGCACCAGAATGCGCGTAGCGGGGTCCTACAATGAGCAGTTCTTC. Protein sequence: CASTRMRVAGSYNEQFF. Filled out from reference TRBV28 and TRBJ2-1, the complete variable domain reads DVKVTQSSRYLVKRTGEKVFLECVQDMDHENMFWYRQDPGLGLRLIYFSYDVKMKEKGDIPEGYSVSREKKERFSLILESASTNQTSMYLCASTRMRVAGSYNEQFFGPGTRLTVL.

For the CDR3, the DNA is TGTGCCAGCAGTTTAACCCGTCGACTAGCGGGGCACCGAGGGGAGCTGTTTTTT. It specifies CASSLTRRLAGHRGELFF. V is TRBV27 and J is TRBJ2-2, with 11 bases matching TRBD2. CDR1 and CDR2 from the germline V gene are MNHEY and SMNVEV (reference sequence). J gave up 8 bases and V 2 bases, and 13 bases lay outside the gene matches. CDR3 length: 18 residues.

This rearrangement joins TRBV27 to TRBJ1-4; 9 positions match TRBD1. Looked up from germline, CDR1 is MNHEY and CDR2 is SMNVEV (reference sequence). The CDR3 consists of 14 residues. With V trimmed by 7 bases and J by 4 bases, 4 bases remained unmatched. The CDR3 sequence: CASTLTGGNEKLFF. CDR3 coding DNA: TGTGCCAGCACCCTGACAGGGGGTAATGAAAAACTGTTTTTT.

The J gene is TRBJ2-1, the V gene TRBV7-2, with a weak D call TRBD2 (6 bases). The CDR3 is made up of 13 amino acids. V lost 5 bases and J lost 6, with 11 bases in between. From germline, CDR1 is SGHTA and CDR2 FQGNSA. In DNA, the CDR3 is TGTGCCAGCAGCCGAAGGAGGGCCAATGAGCAGTTCTTC. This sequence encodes CASSRRRANEQFF.

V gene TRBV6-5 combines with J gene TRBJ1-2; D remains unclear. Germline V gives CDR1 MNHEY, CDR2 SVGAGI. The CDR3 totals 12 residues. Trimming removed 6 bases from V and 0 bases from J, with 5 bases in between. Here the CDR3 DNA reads TGTGCCAGCAGGGGCACTAACTATGGCTACACCTTC. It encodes CASRGTNYGYTF.

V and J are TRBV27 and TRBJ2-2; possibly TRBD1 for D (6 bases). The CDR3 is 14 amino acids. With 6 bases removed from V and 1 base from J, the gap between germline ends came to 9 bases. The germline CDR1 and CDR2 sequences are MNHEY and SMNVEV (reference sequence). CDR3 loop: CASSIGGNTGELFF. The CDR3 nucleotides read TGTGCCAGCAGCATAGGGGGGAACACCGGGGAGCTGTTTTTT.